Below, one T cell receptor (beta chain) is given with its context. The specificity of this receptor is unknown. No quality values exist for individual bases; no much larger clone is one base distant. The sample comes from a study of T cell responses to AZD1222 COVID-19 vaccine (dated by TCRdb to about 2021). About the full investigation: AZD1222 recipients given second doses at about 4 weeks or at about 12 weeks were pooled, since spike-specific TCR depth and breadth were not found to differ between the two schedules. Trial participants were enrolled by age into subgroups of 18-55, 56-69 and 70-plus years, and around 140, 26 and 57 TCR-sequenced participants, respectively, were included in these subgroups. TCR sequencing was performed for more than 230 trial participants, of whom around 200 were given two doses of AZD1222 and around 26 were given two doses of MenACWY control vaccine.

The intended sense of this specimen's time point label: baseline before first vaccination. The vaccinee samples were drawn from two UK trials, COV001 and COV002, one of which was a single-blind randomized controlled phase 2/3 trial testing AZD1222 (ChAdOx1 nCoV-19) in healthy adults. Trial participant PBMC samples were collected at day 0 and day 28 after the second dose for TCRbeta chain sequencing. V is clipped by 3 bases and J by 4 bases, and the sequence between their germline boundaries is 15 bases long. CDR1 and CDR2 are read off the germline V gene as SGDLS and YYNGEE. From its cysteine to its phenylalanine, the CDR3 spans 15 amino acids. Of all the DNA, just the CDR3 is kept, 45 bases in frame from base 1. The CDR3 regions of human TCRbeta chains were analyzed by immunosequencing. On the authors' methods: TCRs in the repertoires were matched against a reference library of SARS-CoV-2-specific TCRs that had been generated with the MIRA antigen-specificity platform. Breadth was defined as the fraction of unique TCRs that were SARS-CoV-2-associated, and depth was defined as the fraction of total T cells that were SARS-CoV-2-associated. Each spike-specific TCR was assigned to its reactive spike region and to a CD4 or CD8 class using the MIRA data. Log10-transformed breadth and depth values were compared by one-way ANOVA with Sidak's multiple comparisons tests. TCRdb stores this immuneACCESS table with in-frame sequences only. Part of the clones is absent; in the studies checked, under half of the shortfall reflects unresolved V genes, and no reason is known for the rest. That table furnishes V, J and clone size, whereas the DNA furnished D and trimming. The sample data list 90,000 to 120,000 clones, and 89% of these were observed just once. The biggest ten clones account for around 19% of the sample.

The paper as a whole reports these results and caveats: Participants were mostly white British, with more females than males. The authors suggested clonal diversity may have been underestimated. In the small 56-69-year group, the increase in depth fell short of significance, most likely because of low power. Conclusions about previously exposed vaccinees are limited because only a handful of AZD1222 recipients were SARS-CoV-2 seropositive at baseline. The vaccine-associated CD4 TCRs covered the entire spike protein, and the dominant responses fell in regions 160-218 and 743-854. Reportedly, close to half of the unique spike-specific TCRs recognized epitopes lying outside the regions that are mutated in the B.1.351 and B.1.1.7 variants. A significant rise in spike-specific TCR breadth and depth was observed after two AZD1222 doses relative to day 0 and relative to MenACWY recipients. Because no day 14 peak-response samples were available, repertoires were characterized only after the peak T cell response.

In this chain, TRBV9 is recombined with TRBJ2-3; tentative D gene TRBD1, with 5 bases matching. Here the sequenced sample was peripheral blood, taken on day 0 of AZD1222 vaccination. The sequence came from an adult in good health. DNA sequence: TGTGCCAGCAGCGGAAATACTGACAGACCAGATACGCAGTATTTT. Protein translation: CASSGNTDRPDTQYF.